These 28 T cell receptor beta chains share one sample of origin, sequenced in a study of regulatory T cells in long-lasting Graves disease (dated by TCRdb to about 2021). The library was built by means of multiplex PCR. Sequencing took place on an Illumina HiSeq 4000. TCR beta libraries were built with iRepertoire HTBI primers and Arm-PCR amplification of CDR3 regions. Through fastp at Q25 and MiXCR, TCRdb rebuilt clones from the public reads, retaining in-frame beta chains. Every distinct CDR3 protein forms one entry, paired with its most common genes and DNA. For this sample the table gives a few hundred thousand distinct CDR3 sequences, of which approximately 22% were detected only once. Of the sample, roughly 13% falls within the top ten clones. The label giving this sample's time point can be read as: persistent/refractory GD, antithyroid drugs over 5 years with positive TRAb. RNA was extracted from PBMCs in TRIzol for both TCR sequencing and RNA sequencing.

Sequenced material: peripheral blood mononuclear cells (PBMCs), taken when the disease was refractory, from a patient treated with antithyroid drugs. All receptors derive from a female donor with Graves disease.

The rearrangement joins TRBV7-9 to TRBJ1-2; D possibly corresponds to TRBD1 (6 bases). Trimming left V 3 bases short and J 8 bases short, with 13 bases between. The CDR3 has 13 residues. CDR1 and CDR2 from the germline V gene are SEHNR and FQNEAQ (reference sequence). This CDR3 reads CASSFPGVNGYTF. CDR3 DNA sequence: TGTGCCAGCAGCTTCCCAGGGGTGAACGGCTACACCTTC.

This chain connects TRBV7-9 to TRBJ2-7; 8 bases fit TRBD2. Trimming at V came to 4 bases and at J to 3 bases, leaving 11 bases not matched to a gene. Germline V lookup: CDR1 SEHNR, CDR2 FQNEAQ (reference sequence). The length of the CDR3 is 16 residues. CDR3 nucleotide sequence: TGTGCCAGCAGCTCCTTTAGCGGGAAAGGGGGCTACGAGCAGTACTTC. Translated, it gives CASSSFSGKGGYEQYF.

This clonotype was picked up one time. V gene TRBV6-2 or TRBV6-3 combines with J gene TRBJ2-2; D is possibly TRBD1 (5 bases). The V gene's germline CDR1 is MNHEY and CDR2 SVGEGT. CDR3 size: 16 residues. V was cut by 7 bases and J by 0 bases, with 15 bases left in between. DNA for the CDR3: TGTGCCAGCATCGGATGGGGCGATTCGAACACCGGGGAGCTGTTTTTT. This sequence encodes CASIGWGDSNTGELFF.

This clonotype was observed at least ten times. The chain combines TRBV28 with TRBJ2-7; unclear D gene. The CDR3 totals 12 residues. V was cut by 7 bases and J by 2 bases, with 9 bases left in between. The germline V gene has CDR1 MDHEN and CDR2 SYDVKM. In nucleotides, the CDR3 is TGTGCCAGCACAGCAAGTGCCTACGAGCAGTACTTC. The encoded protein is CASTASAYEQYF.

This clonotype was counted once. Given a much more abundant clone one base away, this may be a read error. The V call is TRBV6-1, the J call TRBJ1-4; D may be TRBD1 (6 bases). CDR3 length: 13 residues. CDR1 is MNHNS and CDR2 is SASEGT in the germline V gene. With 6 bases removed from V and 7 bases from J, the gap between germline ends came to 12 bases. The CDR3 DNA is TGTGCCAGCAGGTCCAGGGGAGGTGAAAAACTGTTTTTT. This codes for CASRSRGGEKLFF.

The chain uses TRBV4-2 and TRBJ2-4; the D call may be TRBD1 or TRBD2 (5 bases each). Trimming left V 0 bases short and J 9 bases short, with 15 bases between. This CDR3 comprises 15 residues. CDR1 LGHNA and CDR2 YNFKEQ come from the germline V gene. CDR3 in amino acids: CASSQDQRGSGIQYF. In DNA, the CDR3 is TGTGCCAGCAGCCAAGATCAGAGGGGAAGTGGCATTCAGTACTTC.

The chain joins TRBV7-2 to TRBJ2-3; maybe TRBD1 (5 bases). The germline V gene has CDR1 SGHTA and CDR2 FQGNSA. The length of the CDR3 is 14 residues. The V and J ends lost 3 bases and 0 bases respectively, with 7 bases between them. The CDR3 DNA sequence: TGTGCCAGCAGCTTGGGGCACAGCACAGATACGCAGTATTTT. Amino acid sequence: CASSLGHSTDTQYF.

This clonotype was recorded at least ten times. V gene TRBV2 combines with J gene TRBJ1-5; a possible D gene is TRBD1 (6 bases). V was cut by 1 base and J by 6 bases, with 16 bases left in between. The CDR3 contains 16 residues. The germline V gene has CDR1 SNHLY and CDR2 FYNNEI. The CDR3 region is CASSEGRAGVAQPQHF. In nucleotides, the CDR3 is TGTGCCAGCAGTGAAGGCCGGGCAGGGGTGGCTCAGCCCCAGCATTTT.

The chain carries TRBV28 and TRBJ2-3, with D perhaps matching TRBD2 (5 bases). The CDR3 has 13 residues. V lost 3 bases and J lost 4, with 8 bases in between. CDR1 and CDR2 (germline): MDHEN, SYDVKM. The DNA of the CDR3 is TGTGCCAGCAGTTTTATGGGAGCAGATACGCAGTATTTT. Translated: CASSFMGADTQYF.

At least ten counts were recorded for this clonotype. The chain links TRBV20-1 to TRBJ1-4; D unresolved. Trimming pared 3 bases from V and 12 bases from J, leaving 14 bases between. The length of the CDR3 is 12 residues. Germline V gene lookup returns CDR1 DFQATT and CDR2 SNEGSKA (reference sequence). CDR3 protein: CSASPVFEELFF. CDR3 DNA: TGCAGTGCTAGTCCGGTTTTTGAGGAACTGTTTTTT.

The chain uses TRBV5-6 and TRBJ2-1, with a possible D match to TRBD2 (5 bases). V gave up 2 bases and J gave up 7 bases, with 10 bases separating them. The CDR3 loop spans 13 amino acids. In germline, CDR1 is SGHDT, CDR2 YYEEEE. The CDR3 spells CASSFNRGNEQFF. In DNA form, the CDR3 reads TGTGCCAGCAGCTTTAATCGAGGGAATGAGCAGTTCTTC.

A word on this clonotype: This may be a read error, as it is one base from a much larger clone. J is TRBJ1-2 and V is TRBV10-3; TRBD1 is a possible D gene (5 bases). The V end lost 4 bases, the J end lost 7 bases, and 13 bases lay between the germline ends. The V gene's germline CDR1 is ENHRY and CDR2 SYGVKD. There are 13 residues in the CDR3. In DNA, the CDR3 is TGTGCCATCAGTGGAGAGCAGGGATGTGGCTACACCTTC. Its protein product is CAISGEQGCGYTF.

This clonotype was recorded a few times. V gene TRBV6-1 combines with J gene TRBJ1-3; no clear D. V was pared by 8 bases and J by 0 bases, with 14 bases between. CDR3 length: 15 amino acids. Germline CDR1 reads MNHNS; CDR2 reads SASEGT. The CDR3 reads CASVQDHNSGNTIYF. CDR3 DNA sequence: TGTGCCAGCGTGCAAGACCACAACTCTGGAAACACCATATATTTT.

This clonotype has at least ten counts. The chain has TRBV20-1 and TRBJ2-5, with D tentatively TRBD2 (5 bases). The CDR3 loop spans 15 amino acids. Germline-derived CDR1 and CDR2 are DFQATT and SNEGSKA (reference sequence). Trimming left V 0 bases short and J 2 bases short, with 13 bases between. The CDR3 DNA is TGCAGTGCTAGAGATGGCGCGGACTCTCAAGAGACCCAGTACTTC. It encodes CSARDGADSQETQYF.

This clonotype was picked up many times. CDR3: CASSLGGVETQYF. The CDR3 nucleotides read TGTGCCAGCAGCTTAGGGGGAGTGGAGACCCAGTACTTC. This chain connects TRBV11-3 to TRBJ2-5, with D perhaps matching TRBD2 (5 bases). Germline V gives CDR1 SGHNT, CDR2 YENEEA. Trimming took 1 base from V and 5 from J, leaving 8 bases between them. This CDR3 spans 13 amino acids.

The rearrangement links TRBV7-2 to TRBJ2-7; the D gene is possibly TRBD2 (5 bases). Per the germline V gene, CDR1 is SGHTA and CDR2 is FQGNSA. V lost 3 bases and J lost 5, with 23 bases in between. CDR3 length equals 17 residues. The CDR3 DNA reads TGTGCCAGCAGCTTGGGAGACATACGGTTTCGTCGGAACGAGCAGTACTTC. Encoded protein: CASSLGDIRFRRNEQYF.

This clonotype has at least ten counts. The chain is built from TRBV27 and TRBJ1-2; D possibly corresponds to TRBD1 (5 bases). V was clipped by 3 bases and J by 4 bases, with 12 bases between them. Germline V gene sequence: CDR1 MNHEY, CDR2 SMNVEV (reference sequence). This CDR3 has 14 amino acids. CDR3 nucleotide sequence: TGTGCCAGCAGTTTCAGGGCAGGAGGCTATGGCTACACCTTC. Amino acid sequence: CASSFRAGGYGYTF.

This clonotype appeared many times. The chain employs TRBV30 and TRBJ2-5, with D perhaps TRBD1 or TRBD2 (5 bases each). Per the germline V gene, CDR1 is GTSNPN and CDR2 is SVGIG (reference sequence). Trimming left V 4 bases short and J 1 base short, with 16 bases between. This CDR3 is built from 15 residues. CDR3 nucleotide sequence: TGTGCCTGGACCAACCCGTCCGGGACCCAAGAGACCCAGTACTTC. This gives the protein CAWTNPSGTQETQYF.

This clonotype has at least ten counts. This chain uses TRBV7-8 with TRBJ1-1, with TRBD1 as a possible D gene (6 bases). This CDR3 is 18 amino acids long. Germline-derived CDR1 and CDR2 are SGHVS and FQNEAQ. Trimming took 4 bases from V and 0 from J, leaving 21 bases between them. The CDR3 DNA reads as TGTGCCAGCAGCTCTCGGCGTGGGGGCACATCCATGAACACTGAAGCTTTCTTT. Translated, it gives CASSSRRGGTSMNTEAFF.

This clonotype was detected a few times. This chain links TRBV19 with TRBJ2-5; 11 positions match TRBD2. Germline assignment: CDR1 LNHDA and CDR2 SQIVND (reference sequence). Unmatched junction bases numbered 5, after V lost 11 bases and J lost 3 bases. There are 13 residues in the CDR3. Here the CDR3 DNA reads TGTGCCTCCAAGACTAGCGGGAAAGAGACCCAGTACTTC. Translated, it gives CASKTSGKETQYF. The full variable domain, completed using reference TRBV19 and TRBJ2-5, is DGGITQSPKYLFRKEGQNVTLSCEQNLNHDAMYWYRQDPGQGLRLIYYSQIVNDFQKGDIAEGYSVSREKKESFPLTVTSAQKNPTAFYLCASKTSGKETQYFGPGTRLLVL.

This clonotype was seen ten or more times. V is TRBV28 and J is TRBJ2-5; D gene unclear. Trimming pared 7 bases from V and 1 base from J, leaving 16 bases between. The CDR3 has 15 amino acids. CDR1 and CDR2 (germline): MDHEN, SYDVKM. CDR3 sequence: CASTQAWGRQETQYF. The DNA of the CDR3 is TGTGCCAGCACCCAAGCGTGGGGTCGCCAAGAGACCCAGTACTTC.

V usage is TRBV30 and J usage is TRBJ2-7; D is possibly TRBD1 (5 bases). CDR3 length: 13 amino acids. The germline CDR1 and CDR2 sequences are GTSNPN and SVGIG (reference sequence). Trimming stripped 1 base from V and 4 bases from J, with 11 bases between. CDR3 nucleotides: TGTGCCTGGAGTGATGGGGCGCGGTACGAGCAGTACTTC. Its protein is CAWSDGARYEQYF.

The chain joins TRBV5-1 to TRBJ1-1, with D possibly TRBD1 on 6 matching bases. This CDR3 region has 15 residues. V was clipped by 4 bases and J by 1 base, with 14 bases between them. Germline V lookup: CDR1 SGHRS, CDR2 YFSETQ. CDR3 residues: CASSPILGQNTEAFF. The CDR3 region has the DNA TGCGCCAGCAGCCCTATCCTGGGACAGAACACTGAAGCTTTCTTT.

The chain links TRBV6-2 or TRBV6-3 to TRBJ1-6, with D maybe TRBD1 (5 bases). This CDR3 contains 17 residues. V was cut by 5 bases and J by 7 bases, with 21 bases left in between. Germline lookup yields CDR1 MNHEY and CDR2 SVGEGT. Written as DNA, the CDR3 is TGTGCCAGCAGTCCCGCTGAAGGGACTACGGTCAATTCACCCCTCCACTTT. It is translated as CASSPAEGTTVNSPLHF.

The sample holds many counts of this clonotype. The gene calls are TRBV11-2 and TRBJ1-2, with a weak D call TRBD1 (5 bases). The V end lost 6 bases, the J end lost 2 bases, and 10 bases lay between the germline ends. The CDR3 is 13 residues long. The germline CDR1 and CDR2 sequences are SGHAT and FQNNGV. This chain's CDR3 is CASSLTDNYGYTF. The CDR3 DNA reads TGTGCCAGCAGTTTGACAGACAACTATGGCTACACCTTC.

The chain links TRBV12-3 or TRBV12-4 to TRBJ2-6; D is ambiguous. V lost 7 bases and J lost 0, with 10 bases in between. This CDR3 region has 15 residues. The CDR3 region is CASTPRNSGANVLTF. Written as DNA, the CDR3 is TGTGCCAGCACCCCGAGGAACTCTGGGGCCAACGTCCTGACTTTC.

With respect to this clonotype: A clone one base away is much larger, so this may be a read error. The chain carries TRBV29-1 and TRBJ2-7; D is perhaps TRBD2 (6 bases). Germline-derived CDR1 and CDR2 are SQVTM and ANQGSEA. Trimming removed 5 bases from V and 2 bases from J, with 10 bases in between. The CDR3 runs to 12 residues. In nucleotides, the CDR3 is TGCAGCGTTCAACTAGCAACCTACGAGCAGTACTTC. Protein product: CSVQLATYEQYF.

V and J are TRBV9 and TRBJ1-5; perhaps TRBD1 as D (5 bases). V shed 3 bases and J shed 9 bases, with 10 bases lying between them. The CDR3 consists of 12 residues. Germline assignment: CDR1 SGDLS and CDR2 YYNGEE. The DNA for the CDR3 is TGTGCCAGCAGCGCCCAGGGAGGGCCCCAGCATTTT. Translation gives CASSAQGGPQHF.